This T cell receptor beta chain was found in a study of cytomegalovirus exposure and HLA in healthy donors. Study results and caveats: In vitro assays verified that a few CMV-associated chains recognized CMV antigens specifically. Later analysis suggested links between common viral pathogens and several top significant clusters.

A multiplex PCR was run with 60 Vbeta primers and 13 Jbeta primers. Authors' processing steps: Unique TCR beta chains numbered around 80 million in a later analysis, with around 11 million shared. Profiling relied on immunoSEQ multiplex PCR, and the TCRdb table lists in-frame clones only, not all of them. D and trimming were read from the DNA, whereas the V and J calls and clone size are those reported in that table. Of 130,000 to 150,000 clones detected, around 79% appear once; the ten largest clones hold 1.5% to 2%. V dropped 1 base and J dropped 7 bases, with 13 bases sitting between them. This CDR3 is built from 14 residues. The V gene's germline CDR1 is LGHNA and CDR2 YNFKEQ. Comment on this clone: Its target is unknown.

Material for sequencing was PBMCs. This TCR derives from a woman in her twenties or thirties in good health and CMV-seronegative. V gene TRBV4-2 combines with J gene TRBJ1-2, with D maybe TRBD1 (6 bases). The CDR3 nucleotides read TGTGCCAGCAGCCAAGGCCTGGGGGCGACTGGCTACACCTTC. Protein: CASSQGLGATGYTF.